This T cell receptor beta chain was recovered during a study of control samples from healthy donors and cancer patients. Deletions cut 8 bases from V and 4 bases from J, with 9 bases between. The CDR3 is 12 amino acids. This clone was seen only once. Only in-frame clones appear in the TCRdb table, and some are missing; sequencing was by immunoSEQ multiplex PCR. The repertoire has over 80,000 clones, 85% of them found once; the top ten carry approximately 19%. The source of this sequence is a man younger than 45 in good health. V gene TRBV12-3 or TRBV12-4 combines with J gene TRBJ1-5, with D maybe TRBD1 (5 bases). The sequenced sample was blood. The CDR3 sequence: CASGQGNQPQHF. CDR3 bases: TGTGCCAGCGGTCAGGGTAATCAGCCCCAGCATTTT.